This T cell receptor (beta chain) was observed in a study of T cells in Graves' hyperthyroidism and ophthalmopathy. Study results and limitations: The model predicted ophthalmopathy a median around six months before onset. Expanded thyroid clonotypes (above 0.001) were mostly also found in blood.

The CDR3 has 18 residues. Looked up from germline, CDR1 is MNHEY and CDR2 is SVGAGI. Unmatched junction bases numbered 13, after V lost 6 bases and J lost 0 bases. Lactation, pregnancy, other autoimmune disease or uncontrolled infection excluded patients. Amplified TCR beta CDR3 regions came from RNA transcripts. A set of HTBI primers served as the primers for a first-round RT-PCR of the TCR CDR3. TCRdb used MiXCR to reprocess the multiplex PCR reads, holding one entry per CDR3 protein. The table has around 55,000 distinct CDR3 sequences, 48% seen once; the top ten hold just over 9%. Comment on this clonotype: Antigen unknown.

The gene calls are TRBV6-5 and TRBJ2-1, with 8 bases aligning to TRBD2. The specimen sequenced was blood. The TCR comes from a woman in her forties or fifties with Graves' ophthalmopathy. The CDR3, as DNA: TGTGCCAGCAGCCCATCGGGGGGGCTTCTCGCCTCCTACAATGAGCAGTTCTTC. Protein: CASSPSGGLLASYNEQFF.